The rows below give T cell receptor beta chains drawn from one sample of a study of vaccination and CD4 T cells after COVID-19. TCRdb reprocessed the PCR reads via MiXCR and lists one record per CDR3 protein. The data hold approximately 13,000 distinct CDR3 sequences, with around half observed a single time. Antigen specificity for these receptors is unknown. This material consisted of CD4+ T cells from blood, cultured in vitro, taken before SARS-CoV-2 vaccination. The receptor source for this set is a human donor who had recovered from COVID-19. Each CDR3 is given with its conserved first and last residue. A D gene is named only where the DNA matches it firmly. The size field is filled for only some rows; it gives once, few, many or a size class.

J gene | clone size | V gene | D gene | CDR3 DNA | CDR3 protein
TRBJ2-3 | few | TRBV20-1 | . | TGCAGTACCGTTTCTGGGGGGCCCACAGATACGCAGTATTTT | CSTVSGGPTDTQYF
TRBJ1-2 | . | TRBV2 | . | TGTGCCAGCACCCCCGACACGAACTATGGCTACACCTTC | CASTPDTNYGYTF
TRBJ1-1 | . | TRBV6-5 | . | TGTGCCAGCAGTTACCCGAACACTGAAGCTTTCTTT | CASSYPNTEAFF
TRBJ2-4 | . | TRBV20-1 | . | TGCAGTGCTGACGGTTCGTCAAACATTCAGTACTTC | CSADGSSNIQYF
TRBJ2-7 | . | TRBV28 | . | TGTGCCAGCAGTTTACCTGGACCGAGGGCGCAGTACTTC | CASSLPGPRAQYF
TRBJ2-3 | . | TRBV18 | . | TGTGCCAGCTCACCACAACAGGGTTCAGATACGCAGTATTTT | CASSPQQGSDTQYF
TRBJ1-2 | once | TRBV5-6 | TRBD1 | TGTGCCAGCAGCTTTCGGACAGGGGCGGTCTATGGCTACACCTTC | CASSFRTGAVYGYTF
TRBJ2-3 | . | TRBV20-1 | . | TGCAGTGCTCCGTCCCCCCGCCTCACAGATACGCAGTATTTT | CSAPSPRLTDTQYF
TRBJ1-2 | . | TRBV19 | TRBD1 | TGTGCCAGTAGTACCGGGACAGGGGCCTATGGCTACACCTTC | CASSTGTGAYGYTF
TRBJ2-7 | . | TRBV28 | TRBD2 | TGTGCCAGCAGTTCAGCCCGGGGACTAGCGGGCATTAACTACGAGCAGTACTTC | CASSSARGLAGINYEQYF
TRBJ2-7 | . | TRBV25-1 | TRBD2 | TGTGCCAGCAGTGAATCACTAGCGGGTTACTACGAGCAGTACTTC | CASSESLAGYYEQYF
TRBJ1-6 | few | TRBV12-3/TRBV12-4 | . | TGTGCCAGCAGTGCCTACAGGGACGTTAATTCACCCCTCCACTTT | CASSAYRDVNSPLHF
TRBJ1-2 | . | TRBV6-5 | . | TGTGCCAGCAGTTCTCCTCTTCAGGGGCAAGGCTACACCTTC | CASSSPLQGQGYTF
TRBJ1-2 | . | TRBV29-1 | TRBD1 | TGCAGCGTCTTCACAGGGGTCGGCTACACCTTC | CSVFTGVGYTF
TRBJ1-1 | . | TRBV20-1 | . | TGCAGTGCTAGTGGGCGAGGGGGGACGACTGAAGCTTTCTTT | CSASGRGGTTEAFF
TRBJ2-2 | . | TRBV27 | TRBD1 | TGTGCCAGCAGTTTATCTGGGACAGGTCGGGCCGGGGAGCTGTTTTTT | CASSLSGTGRAGELFF
TRBJ2-3 | . | TRBV20-1 | TRBD2 | TGCAGTGCTCTACTGACTAGCGGAGTCACAGATACGCAGTATTTT | CSALLTSGVTDTQYF
TRBJ2-3 | . | TRBV20-1 | TRBD2 | TGCAGTGCAAAGACTAGCGGGAGGGCCGGAGGCACAGATACGCAGTATTTT | CSAKTSGRAGGTDTQYF
TRBJ1-5 | . | TRBV12-3/TRBV12-4 | . | TGTGCCAGCAGTTTTGGGAGCCGGGGAGGACAGCCCCAGCATTTT | CASSFGSRGGQPQHF
TRBJ1-3 | few | TRBV20-1 | . | TGCAGTGCAGAAAGTGGAAACACCATATATTTT | CSAESGNTIYF
TRBJ1-5 | . | TRBV23-1 | . | TGCGCCCCTACCTCGGGGCAGGGGCACTTTTATAGCAATCAGCCCCAGCATTTT | CAPTSGQGHFYSNQPQHF
TRBJ2-7 | once | TRBV20-1 | . | TGCAGTGCTAGTCGCAGGGGCGAGCAGTACTTC | CSASRRGEQYF
TRBJ1-6 | few | TRBV19 | . | TGTGCCAGTAGTAACAGCCTCTCCTATAATTCACCCCTCCACTTT | CASSNSLSYNSPLHF
TRBJ2-3 | . | TRBV4-3 | TRBD2 | TGCGCCAGCAGCCAAGGCGGGAGGACGGATACGCAGTATTTT | CASSQGGRTDTQYF
TRBJ2-7 | . | TRBV24-1 | TRBD1 | TGTGCCACCAGTGACCCGGGACAGGGGAACCACGAGCAGTACTTC | CATSDPGQGNHEQYF
TRBJ1-1 | few | TRBV20-1 | TRBD1 | TGCAGTGCTAGAGAATACAGAACCGGGACAGGGCGAAACACTGAAGCTTTCTTT | CSAREYRTGTGRNTEAFF
TRBJ1-5 | . | TRBV19 | . | TGTGCCAGTAAGAGAGTGGGACCGGGGTTGCAGCCCCAGCATTTT | CASKRVGPGLQPQHF
TRBJ2-7 | . | TRBV29-1 | . | TGCAGCGTTCGACATTCCTACGAGCAGTACTTC | CSVRHSYEQYF
TRBJ1-6 | . | TRBV20-1 | . | TGCAGTGCTAGAGAGACGGGTGGGAATTCACCCCTCCACTTT | CSARETGGNSPLHF
TRBJ1-2 | few | TRBV7-9 | TRBD1 | TGTGCCAGCAGCTCACACCAGACAGGGGGAGCTGGCTACACCTTC | CASSSHQTGGAGYTF
TRBJ2-3 | few | TRBV7-2 | . | TGTGCCAGCAGCTTAGCGTGGGCGGATACGCAGTATTTT | CASSLAWADTQYF
TRBJ2-1 | . | TRBV5-6 | TRBD2 | TGTGCCAGCAGCTCCTCTAGCGGGGGGGTCCTAAACTACAATGAGCAGTTCTTC | CASSSSSGGVLNYNEQFF
TRBJ2-2 | . | TRBV24-1 | . | TGTGCCACCAGTGACTCGACAGCCCCTAACACCGGGGAGCTGTTTTTT | CATSDSTAPNTGELFF
TRBJ2-3 | . | TRBV6-1 | TRBD2 | TGTGCCAGCACCGATAGCGGGGGGCCTACAGATACGCAGTATTTT | CASTDSGGPTDTQYF
TRBJ2-5 | few | TRBV20-1 | TRBD2 | TGCAGTGCTAGGGTAGCGGGGGTTGAGACCCAGTACTTC | CSARVAGVETQYF
TRBJ2-1 | . | TRBV19 | . | TGTGCCAGTAGTATAGGCGGGCTAGCGCCTTACAATGAGCAGTTCTTC | CASSIGGLAPYNEQFF
TRBJ1-5 | . | TRBV6-2/TRBV6-3 | . | TGTGCCAGCAGTTATGTGGGAGCCAATCAGCCCCAGCATTTT | CASSYVGANQPQHF
TRBJ2-7 | . | TRBV5-4 | . | TGTGCCAGCAGCTCGGCGGGGGCGCGGGTCTACGAGCAGTACTTC | CASSSAGARVYEQYF
TRBJ2-2 | . | TRBV7-9 | . | TGTGCCAGCAGCATACGTGCGGGGCCGGGGACCGGGGAGCTGTTTTTT | CASSIRAGPGTGELFF
TRBJ2-2 | . | TRBV7-8 | . | TGTGCCAGCAGCCCCGGACTTAGCACCGGGGAGCTGTTTTTT | CASSPGLSTGELFF
TRBJ1-1 | . | TRBV7-2 | . | TGTGCCAGCAGCTGGGGGCCGGGTGACACTGAAGCTTTCTTT | CASSWGPGDTEAFF
TRBJ2-1 | once | TRBV19 | . | TGTGCCAGTAGTAGGGGACCGGTACCCTCCTACAATGAGCAGTTCTTC | CASSRGPVPSYNEQFF
TRBJ2-3 | . | TRBV11-3 | . | TGTGCCAGCAGCCCCTCAACCGCAGATACGCAGTATTTT | CASSPSTADTQYF
TRBJ2-7 | . | TRBV29-1 | TRBD2 | TGCAGCGTTGTTAGCGGGAGTTGGTACGAGCAGTACTTC | CSVVSGSWYEQYF
TRBJ1-6 | few | TRBV20-1 | . | TGCAGTGCTAGTCAGGGGTGGGGATCACCCCTCCACTTT | CSASQGWGSPLHF
TRBJ2-3 | . | TRBV20-1 | . | TGCAGTGGGGGGCGCACAGATACGCAGTATTTT | CSGGRTDTQYF
TRBJ1-1 | . | TRBV20-1 | TRBD1 | TGCAGTGCCACTACGGGACAGGGCAACGCTGAAGCTTTCTTT | CSATTGQGNAEAFF
TRBJ1-2 | . | TRBV6-1 | . | TGTGCCAGCAGTGAAGTCCCCCCTGGCTACACCTTC | CASSEVPPGYTF
TRBJ2-2 | once | TRBV2 | TRBD2 | TGTGCCAGCAGCTCCGGTGTAGCGGGGGGGAACACCGGGGAGCTGTTTTTT | CASSSGVAGGNTGELFF
TRBJ1-5 | . | TRBV6-5 | TRBD1 | TGTGCCAGCAGTTCCCAGCAAGGGGACAGGGGGCTTCGCAATCAGCCCCAGCATTTT | CASSSQQGDRGLRNQPQHF
TRBJ1-2 | . | TRBV6-2/TRBV6-3 | TRBD1 | TGTGCCAGCAGAATGACAGGGAATCATGGGTCTGGCTACACCTTC | CASRMTGNHGSGYTF
TRBJ2-3 | . | TRBV20-1 | . | TGCAGTGCTAGAGGTGAATCCGATACGCAGTATTTT | CSARGESDTQYF
TRBJ1-2 | few | TRBV10-2 | TRBD1 | TGCGCCAGCAGCGCTTTGACAGGGGGCTTCGGAATCAACTATGGCTACACCTTC | CASSALTGGFGINYGYTF
TRBJ1-1 | . | TRBV19 | . | TGTGCCAGTAGTGGTCTCCAGGGGAGCACTGAAGCTTTCTTT | CASSGLQGSTEAFF
TRBJ2-7 | . | TRBV24-1 | . | TGTGCCACCAGTGATTTGCATGGATTTCAGTACTTC | CATSDLHGFQYF
TRBJ2-2 | . | TRBV24-1 | TRBD2 | TGTGCCACCAGTGATGTGGGCGGGAGGGCGAACACCGGGGAGCTGTTTTTT | CATSDVGGRANTGELFF
TRBJ1-5 | . | TRBV5-6 | . | TGTGCCAGCAGCTCACAGGGTCTTGGTCAGCCCCAGCATTTT | CASSSQGLGQPQHF
TRBJ2-4 | few | TRBV6-1 | TRBD2 | TGTGCCAGCAGTGACCCTACTAGCGGGAGTCTGAACATTCAGTACTTC | CASSDPTSGSLNIQYF
TRBJ2-3 | . | TRBV2 | TRBD2 | TGTGCCACCCAAGCGGGGGGACGCACAGATACGCAGTATTTT | CATQAGGRTDTQYF
TRBJ2-7 | . | TRBV27 | . | TGTGCCAGCAGTTTGGGGGGACTGGTCCGGAACGAGCAGTACTTC | CASSLGGLVRNEQYF